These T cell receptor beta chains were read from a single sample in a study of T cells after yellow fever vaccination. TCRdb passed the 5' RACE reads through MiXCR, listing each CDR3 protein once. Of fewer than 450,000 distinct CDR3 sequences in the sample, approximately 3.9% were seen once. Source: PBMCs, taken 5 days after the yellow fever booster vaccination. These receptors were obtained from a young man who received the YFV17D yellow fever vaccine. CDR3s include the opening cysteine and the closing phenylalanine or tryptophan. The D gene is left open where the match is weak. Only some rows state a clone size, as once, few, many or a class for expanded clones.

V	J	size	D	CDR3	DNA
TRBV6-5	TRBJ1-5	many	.	CATYWEVGNQPQHF	TGTGCCACCTACTGGGAGGTTGGCAATCAGCCCCAGCATTTT
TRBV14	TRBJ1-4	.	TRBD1	CASSLRDRQQKLFF	TGTGCCAGCAGCCTCCGGGACAGACAACAAAAACTGTTTTTT
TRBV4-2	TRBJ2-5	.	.	CASSPAGLEKETQYF	TGTGCCAGCAGCCCGGCGGGACTCGAGAAAGAGACCCAGTACTTC
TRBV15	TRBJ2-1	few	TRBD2	CATSAGGAFNEQFF	TGTGCCACCAGCGCCGGGGGGGCGTTCAATGAGCAGTTCTTC
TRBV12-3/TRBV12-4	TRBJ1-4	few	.	CASTIQGTEKLFF	TGTGCCAGCACCATACAGGGTACCGAAAAACTGTTTTTT
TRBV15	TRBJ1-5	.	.	CATSPTGDRGQPQHF	TGTGCCACCAGCCCAACGGGGGACCGAGGTCAGCCCCAGCATTTT
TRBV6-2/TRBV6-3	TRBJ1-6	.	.	CASTLDLNSPLHF	TGTGCCAGCACCCTGGACCTAAATTCACCCCTCCACTTT
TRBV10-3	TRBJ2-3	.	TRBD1	CAIGRTTGASTDTQYF	TGTGCCATCGGACGTACCACAGGGGCCAGCACAGATACGCAGTATTTT
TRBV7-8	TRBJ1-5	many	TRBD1	CASSVRQGSSNQPQHF	TGTGCCAGCAGCGTACGACAGGGTTCTAGCAATCAGCCCCAGCATTTT
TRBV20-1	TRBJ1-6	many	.	CSARAWDPNSPLHF	TGCAGTGCTAGAGCCTGGGACCCTAATTCACCCCTCCACTTT
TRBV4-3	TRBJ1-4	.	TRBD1	CASSQAGQGAPRNEKLFF	TGCGCCAGCAGCCAAGCCGGGCAGGGGGCGCCCAGGAATGAAAAACTGTTTTTT
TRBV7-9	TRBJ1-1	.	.	CASSFFPTEAFF	TGTGCCAGCAGCTTCTTTCCCACTGAAGCTTTCTTT
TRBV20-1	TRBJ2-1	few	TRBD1	CSAGDREGFFNEQIF	TGCAGTGCTGGAGACAGGGAAGGTTTTTTCAATGAGCAGATCTTC
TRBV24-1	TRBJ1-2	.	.	CATSDGPIYGYTF	TGTGCCACCAGTGACGGACCGATTTATGGCTACACCTTC
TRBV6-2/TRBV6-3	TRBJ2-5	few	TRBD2	CASSFGLAAYMETQYF	TGTGCCAGCAGTTTTGGACTAGCGGCGTACATGGAGACCCAGTACTTC
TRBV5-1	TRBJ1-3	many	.	CASSPSKLDSGNTIYF	TGCGCCAGCAGCCCCTCGAAGCTGGACTCTGGAAACACCATATATTTT
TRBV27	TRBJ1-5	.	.	CASRLGTIEGQPQHF	TGTGCCAGCCGACTCGGGACGATAGAGGGTCAGCCCCAGCATTTT
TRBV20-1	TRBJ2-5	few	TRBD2	CSATASGGGETQYF	TGCAGTGCTACGGCTAGCGGGGGGGGCGAGACCCAGTACTTC
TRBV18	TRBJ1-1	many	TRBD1	CASSADRDTEAFF	TGTGCCAGCTCCGCGGACAGGGACACTGAAGCTTTCTTT